In its sample, the clone carrying this TCR beta chain was seen many times. The antigen is not known. Preparation of TCR beta libraries was done by quantitative 5'-RACE with molecular barcodes. From the 5' RACE reads, TCRdb called clonotypes with MiXCR, one entry per CDR3 protein. The data contain about 750,000 distinct CDR3 sequences, around 20% of them singletons. These data belong to a study of CD8 T cells in ankylosing spondylitis. Study-level findings and limits: Clones tied to disease were said to be significantly enriched in matched ankylosing spondylitis synovial fluid. Made up of about eight highly homologous variants, a TCR beta motif appeared characteristic of ankylosing spondylitis blood. Some motif variants had been reported before (in reactive arthritis synovial fluid and blood).

Trimming left V 0 bases short and J 0 bases short, with 5 bases between. Germline loops: CDR1 LGHNA, CDR2 YSLEER. The CDR3 sequence is 15 residues long. The clonotype originates from a male donor with ankylosing spondylitis. This chain uses TRBV4-3 with TRBJ2-2; D uncertain. What was sequenced was blood, either unsorted or a sorted T cell fraction (not recorded which). CDR3 nucleotide sequence: TGCGCCAGCAGCCAAGATAGATCGAACACCGGGGAGCTGTTTTTT. It yields the protein CASSQDRSNTGELFF.